The rows below give T cell receptor beta chains drawn from one sample of a study of tumor-infiltrating lymphocytes in primary liver carcinoma. TCRdb used MiXCR to reprocess the multiplex PCR reads, holding one entry per CDR3 protein. The data contain about 200,000 distinct CDR3 sequences, less than 65% of them singletons. The specimen sequenced was peripheral blood. These receptor sequences come from a woman in her fifties or sixties with primary liver carcinoma and hepatitis B virus infection. Each CDR3 is given with its conserved first and last residue. The D gene is left open where the match is weak. Clone sizes are given selectively: once, few, many, or a class where the clone is expanded.

d_call j_call clone_size v_call cdr3_aa cdr3_nt
TRBD1 TRBJ2-3 . TRBV11-3 CASSPRQGDMQYF TGTGCCAGCAGCCCCCGACAGGGAGATATGCAGTATTTT
TRBD1 TRBJ2-1 . TRBV18 CASSPPRQGVRNEQFF TGTGCCAGCTCACCGCCAAGACAGGGGGTTAGGAATGAGCAGTTCTTC
. TRBJ2-7 . TRBV11-2 CASCFKPGVASKLSEYF TGTGCCAGCTGCTTTAAGCCGGGAGTAGCGTCTAAACTATCGGAGTACTTC
TRBD2 TRBJ2-1 . TRBV29-1 CSFYGGTSGVGASYNERFF TGCAGCTTCTACGGTGGGACTAGCGGGGTGGGGGCTTCCTACAATGAGCGGTTCTTC
. TRBJ1-5 . TRBV11-2 CASSPDAGRNQHQHF TGTGCTAGCAGCCCGGACGCCGGTCGAAATCAGCACCAGCATTTT
. TRBJ1-1 many TRBV6-6 CASSFGRENTEAFF TGTGCCAGCAGTTTCGGACGGGAGAACACTGAAGCTTTCTTT
TRBD1 TRBJ2-2 . TRBV5-1 CASSGGRGPYRNTGELFF TGCGCCAGCAGCGGGGGCAGGGGGCCCTATCGAAACACCGGGGAGCTGTTTTTT
TRBD1 TRBJ2-7 once TRBV29-1 CSVAKGQSYEQYF TGCAGCGTAGCCAAGGGACAGTCCTACGAGCAGTACTTC
. TRBJ2-4 . TRBV28 CASKLVGLAKNIQYF TGTGCCAGTAAACTAGTGGGATTAGCCAAAAACATTCAGTACTTC
. TRBJ2-3 . TRBV5-1 CASSLDEGRADTRYF TGCGCCAGCAGCTTGGACGAGGGCCGCGCAGATACGCGGTATTTT
TRBD1 TRBJ2-3 many TRBV6-1 CASSGTGLADTQYF TGTGCCAGCAGTGGGACAGGGCTCGCAGATACGCAGTATTTT
TRBD2 TRBJ2-1 many TRBV6-5 CASSYSKSGRMYNEQFF TGTGCCAGCAGTTACTCAAAGAGCGGGAGGATGTACAATGAGCAGTTCTTC
. TRBJ2-7 . TRBV6-2/TRBV6-3 CAGSYSTGFDEQYF TGTGCCGGCAGTTACAGCACAGGGTTTGACGAGCAGTACTTC
. TRBJ1-1 . TRBV5-1 CASSLGRIVDTEAFF TGCGCCAGCAGCTTGGGTCGAATTGTAGACACTGAAGCTTTCTTT
. TRBJ2-1 . TRBV11-3 CASSSSFGQVKYNEQFF TGTGCCAGCAGCTCCTCGTTTGGGCAGGTGAAATACAACGAGCAGTTCTTC
TRBD1 TRBJ2-7 . TRBV4-1 CASGTAYGQCF TGCGCCAGCGGGACAGCCTACGGGCAGTGCTTC
TRBD2 TRBJ2-5 many TRBV6-6 CASRLYSGTEETQYF TGTGCCAGCAGACTTTATAGCGGGACTGAAGAGACCCAGTACTTC
TRBD2 TRBJ2-1 . TRBV2 CATEETSGVSQQFF TGTGCCACCGAGGAGACTAGCGGGGTCAGTCAGCAGTTCTTC
. TRBJ2-6 . TRBV7-8 CATAGRTIAGTNVLTF TGTGCCACTGCGGGCCGTACCATCGCTGGGACCAACGTCCTGACTTTC
. TRBJ2-5 many TRBV5-6 CASSWRVETQYF TGTGCCAGCAGCTGGAGGGTAGAGACCCAGTACTTC
. TRBJ2-1 . TRBV11-3 CASSLGYGGPSYNEQFF TGTGCCAGCAGCTTAGGGTACGGCGGGCCTTCCTACAATGAGCAGTTCTTT
. TRBJ1-4 many TRBV5-6 CASSLRASEKLFF TGTGCCAGCAGCTTAAGGGCTAGTGAAAAACTGTTTTTT
. TRBJ2-5 . TRBV11-2 CASSLESNGTQYF TGTGCCAGCAGCTTAGAATCTAACGGGACTCAGTACTTC
. TRBJ2-3 . TRBV12-3/TRBV12-4 CASSLRPNTDTQYF TGTGCTAGCAGTTTGCGGCCGAACACAGATACGCAGTATTTT
. TRBJ2-1 few TRBV5-1 CASSLDDRRFTEQFF TGCGCCAGCAGCTTGGACGACAGACGGTTCACTGAGCAGTTCTTC
. TRBJ1-3 . TRBV6-5 CTSSSRAAAGNTIYF TGTACCAGCAGTTCGAGGGCAGCGGCTGGAAACACCATATATTTT